Listed below are T cell receptor beta chains from one sample, sequenced in a study of early T cells in non-severe SARS-CoV-2 infection. Using its own MiXCR run on the 5' RACE reads, TCRdb lists one record per CDR3 protein. The table has about 80,000 distinct CDR3 sequences, 11% to 15% seen once; the top ten hold 11%. Sequenced material: whole blood. Receptor source: an adult who was a healthcare worker with PCR-confirmed SARS-CoV-2 infection or an uninfected control (not recorded which). Each CDR3 is given with its conserved first and last residue. Fields, in order: J gene, clone size, V gene, D gene, CDR3 protein, CDR3 DNA. The D gene is left open where the match is weak. Expanded clones get a size class; other rows say once, few or many, or leave the size out.

j_gene: TRBJ2-3; abundance: few; v_gene: TRBV5-6; d_gene: -; CDR3aa: CASSHMVPEGTDTQYF; CDR3nt: TGTGCCAGCAGCCACATGGTCCCGGAAGGCACAGATACGCAGTATTTT
j_gene: TRBJ1-6; abundance: few; v_gene: TRBV12-3/TRBV12-4; d_gene: -; CDR3aa: CASSLDQGMNSPLHF; CDR3nt: TGTGCCAGCAGTTTAGATCAGGGGATGAATTCACCCCTCCACTTT
j_gene: TRBJ1-1; abundance: -; v_gene: TRBV7-9; d_gene: -; CDR3aa: CASTYSEAEAFF; CDR3nt: TGTGCCAGCACCTACTCAGAGGCTGAAGCTTTCTTT
j_gene: TRBJ2-5; abundance: -; v_gene: TRBV6-2/TRBV6-3; d_gene: TRBD2; CDR3aa: CASSLAGRETQYF; CDR3nt: TGTGCCAGCAGTTTAGCGGGTAGGGAGACCCAGTACTTC
j_gene: TRBJ2-3; abundance: few; v_gene: TRBV5-6; d_gene: TRBD2; CDR3aa: CASSLVESSGASTDTQYF; CDR3nt: TGTGCCAGCAGCTTGGTCGAGTCTAGCGGTGCTAGCACAGATACGCAGTATTTT
j_gene: TRBJ2-1; abundance: few; v_gene: TRBV12-3/TRBV12-4; d_gene: -; CDR3aa: CASSLLSEEQFF; CDR3nt: TGTGCCAGCAGTTTGCTCTCTGAAGAGCAGTTCTTC
j_gene: TRBJ1-6; abundance: -; v_gene: TRBV28; d_gene: -; CDR3aa: CASSTPGPQTLHF; CDR3nt: TGTGCCAGCAGTACCCCGGGACCCCAAACCCTCCACTTT
j_gene: TRBJ2-1; abundance: -; v_gene: TRBV6-2/TRBV6-3; d_gene: TRBD2; CDR3aa: CASSYVAGGPNEQFF; CDR3nt: TGTGCCAGCAGTTACGTAGCGGGGGGGCCCAATGAGCAGTTCTTC
j_gene: TRBJ1-1; abundance: few; v_gene: TRBV20-1; d_gene: -; CDR3aa: CSASPKGTEAFF; CDR3nt: TGCAGTGCTAGTCCAAAGGGCACTGAAGCTTTCTTT
j_gene: TRBJ2-7; abundance: few; v_gene: TRBV5-1; d_gene: TRBD1; CDR3aa: CASSDRGPYEQYF; CDR3nt: TGCGCCAGCTCGGACAGGGGGCCCTACGAGCAGTACTTC
j_gene: TRBJ2-1; abundance: -; v_gene: TRBV7-6; d_gene: TRBD2; CDR3aa: CASSLGAAGTRYNEQFF; CDR3nt: TGTGCCAGCAGCTTAGGAGCGGCCGGGACTAGATACAATGAGCAGTTCTTC
j_gene: TRBJ1-4; abundance: -; v_gene: TRBV7-2; d_gene: -; CDR3aa: CASSLVGRIANEKLFF; CDR3nt: TGTGCCAGCAGCTTAGTGGGGAGAATTGCTAATGAAAAACTGTTTTTT
j_gene: TRBJ1-2; abundance: -; v_gene: TRBV6-2/TRBV6-3; d_gene: -; CDR3aa: CASSGRGSQNTYGYTF; CDR3nt: TGTGCCAGCAGCGGACGCGGCAGCCAAAATACCTATGGCTACACCTTC
j_gene: TRBJ2-3; abundance: -; v_gene: TRBV4-3; d_gene: TRBD2; CDR3aa: CASSKGAGTSGDTQYF; CDR3nt: TGCGCCAGCAGCAAAGGGGCCGGGACTAGCGGGGATACGCAGTATTTT
j_gene: TRBJ1-6; abundance: few; v_gene: TRBV5-8; d_gene: -; CDR3aa: CASSTGTFTGVGAPLHF; CDR3nt: TGTGCCAGCAGCACCGGGACCTTCACCGGGGTTGGGGCACCCCTCCACTTT
j_gene: TRBJ2-2; abundance: many; v_gene: TRBV6-2/TRBV6-3; d_gene: -; CDR3aa: CASRPPGATGELFF; CDR3nt: TGTGCCAGCCGCCCGCCGGGAGCCACCGGGGAGCTGTTTTTT
j_gene: TRBJ1-6; abundance: few; v_gene: TRBV3-1; d_gene: -; CDR3aa: CASSQYSGTGNSPLHF; CDR3nt: TGTGCCAGCAGCCAATACTCCGGGACGGGAAATTCACCCCTCCACTTT
j_gene: TRBJ2-1; abundance: few; v_gene: TRBV19; d_gene: -; CDR3aa: CASSLRSEQFF; CDR3nt: TGTGCCAGTAGTCTACGATCCGAGCAGTTCTTC
j_gene: TRBJ1-4; abundance: -; v_gene: TRBV6-5; d_gene: -; CDR3aa: CASSPRGGEKLFF; CDR3nt: TGTGCCAGCAGTCCCCGAGGCGGTGAAAAACTGTTTTTT
j_gene: TRBJ1-2; abundance: many; v_gene: TRBV6-6; d_gene: TRBD1; CDR3aa: CASSFRDRGPAGHGYTF; CDR3nt: TGTGCCAGCAGTTTCCGGGACAGGGGGCCAGCTGGTCATGGCTACACCTTC
j_gene: TRBJ2-5; abundance: few; v_gene: TRBV6-1; d_gene: -; CDR3aa: CASRTPTWTQYF; CDR3nt: TGTGCCAGCAGGACACCTACATGGACCCAGTACTTC
j_gene: TRBJ2-2; abundance: few; v_gene: TRBV7-2; d_gene: -; CDR3aa: CASSSPLSWGNGELFF; CDR3nt: TGTGCCAGCAGCTCACCCCTTTCCTGGGGTAACGGGGAGCTGTTTTTT
j_gene: TRBJ2-7; abundance: few; v_gene: TRBV29-1; d_gene: -; CDR3aa: CSVALAERGEQYF; CDR3nt: TGCAGCGTTGCGTTGGCAGAAAGAGGCGAGCAGTACTTC
j_gene: TRBJ2-1; abundance: -; v_gene: TRBV7-9; d_gene: -; CDR3aa: CASSSTSAPFF; CDR3nt: TGTGCCAGCAGCTCCACCTCGGCTCCGTTCTTC